This entry lists 20 T cell receptor beta chains sequenced from one sample in a study of blood T cell repertoires in COVID-19. Data came from immunoSEQ multiplex PCR; TCRdb stores just in-frame clones and leaves some out. The sample contains roughly 130,000 clones, almost 85% of which appear only once. The material sequenced was PBMCs or T cells enriched from blood (not recorded which). These receptors were obtained from a woman aged 45-65 years with acute COVID-19.

The J gene is TRBJ2-1, the V gene TRBV5-6; 13 positions agree with TRBD2. J gave up 6 bases and V 4 bases, and 10 bases lay outside the gene matches. Germline CDR1 and CDR2: SGHDT and YYEEEE. The CDR3 contains 17 residues. CDR3 sequence: CASSPGLAGALSNEQFF. CDR3 nucleotide sequence: TGTGCCAGCAGCCCTGGACTAGCGGGAGCACTAAGCAATGAGCAGTTCTTC.

The chain is built from TRBV2 and TRBJ2-3; 9 nucleotides line up with TRBD2. With V trimmed by 4 bases and J by 1 base, 0 bases remained unmatched. The length of the CDR3 is 14 residues. Germline CDR1 SNHLY, CDR2 FYNNEI. Here the CDR3 DNA reads TGTGCCAGCAGTGGGACTAGCGGCACAGATACGCAGTATTTT. Its protein product is CASSGTSGTDTQYF.

Details on this clone: At the DNA level, this CDR3 is encoded by other sequences in the same sample as well. The chain has TRBV30 and TRBJ1-5, with 8 bases fitting TRBD1. The CDR3 has 14 residues. CDR1 is GTSNPN, CDR2 SVGIG, per germline (reference sequence). The V gene end was trimmed by 3 bases and the J gene end by 2 bases; junction bases not matched to a gene: 3. CDR3 sequence (DNA): TGTGCCTGGAGCCAGGGGGCTGGCAATCAGCCCCAGCATTTT. Amino acids: CAWSQGAGNQPQHF.

This rearrangement joins TRBV3-1 (or the pseudogene TRBV3-2) to TRBJ1-6; D uncertain. CDR3 size: 15 residues. V shed 4 bases and J shed 7 bases, with 14 bases lying between them. CDR1 and CDR2 (germline): LGHDT, YNNKEL (reference sequence). CDR3 sequence reads: CASSLHIPPNSPLHF. Written as DNA, the CDR3 is TGTGCCAGCAGCCTCCACATCCCACCGAATTCACCCCTCCACTTT.

A single count supports this clone. This chain links TRBV14 with TRBJ2-5; D gene ambiguous. The CDR3 has 14 residues. Germline V lookup: CDR1 SGHDN, CDR2 FVKESK. The V end was cut by 0 bases, the J end by 5 bases, with 10 bases between. The CDR3 is CASSQDATRETQYF. CDR3 nucleotides: TGTGCCAGCAGCCAAGATGCCACGCGTGAGACCCAGTACTTC.

The V and J genes are TRBV2 and TRBJ1-4, with D possibly matching TRBD1 (5 bases). This CDR3 region has 16 residues. The V end lost 6 bases, the J end lost 0 bases, and 14 bases lay between the germline ends. The germline CDR1 and CDR2 sequences are SNHLY and FYNNEI. The chain's CDR3 is CASSVTAPATNEKLFF. The CDR3 DNA is TGTGCCAGCAGCGTGACAGCACCGGCAACTAATGAAAAACTGTTTTTT.

This clone was seen more than once but under ten times. The chain links TRBV11-2 to TRBJ2-3; 10 positions agree with TRBD2. Germline V CDR1 and CDR2: SGHAT, FQNNGV. The CDR3 consists of 18 residues. V shed 2 bases, J shed 10 bases, and the junction held 18 bases outside the gene matches. The CDR3 DNA reads as TGTGCCAGCAGCTTAAAATCACTAGCGGGGCCCTCCGCAGAGGCGCAGTATTTT. Translation gives CASSLKSLAGPSAEAQYF.

The gene calls are TRBV6-5 and TRBJ2-1; D is unclear. V lost 4 bases to trimming and J lost 9 bases, with 19 bases between them. The CDR3 runs 15 residues. Germline CDR1 and CDR2: MNHEY and SVGAGI. The CDR3 region is CASSFVQPPRSEQFF. The CDR3 region has the DNA TGTGCCAGCAGTTTTGTCCAACCCCCCCGCAGTGAGCAGTTCTTC.

This sequence joins TRBV6-2 or TRBV6-3 and TRBJ1-5; unclear D gene. CDR3 length: 12 amino acids. CDR1 MNHEY and CDR2 SVGEGT come from the germline V gene. With 5 bases removed from V and 6 bases from J, the gap between germline ends came to 8 bases. The CDR3 reads CASSPPGQPQHF. Written as DNA, the CDR3 is TGTGCCAGCAGTCCCCCCGGTCAGCCCCAGCATTTT.

The chain uses TRBV24-1 and TRBJ2-2; weak D call: TRBD2 (6 bases). The CDR3 length is 16 residues. V dropped 4 bases and J dropped 0 bases, with 11 bases sitting between them. Germline lookup yields CDR1 KGHDR and CDR2 SFDVKD. DNA of the CDR3: TGTGCCACCAGTGACCCGCGGGGTGCGAACACCGGGGAGCTGTTTTTT. Translation: CATSDPRGANTGELFF.

In its sample, this clone was seen a few times. The V and J genes are TRBV5-1 and TRBJ2-2; D is uncertain. This CDR3 comprises 13 residues. Trimming took off 0 bases at V and 4 bases at J, with 4 bases between the two ends. Germline V gene sequence: CDR1 SGHRS, CDR2 YFSETQ. The CDR3 DNA is TGCGCCAGCAGCTTGGGCAGCACCGGGGAGCTGTTTTTT. Translation: CASSLGSTGELFF.

The gene calls are TRBV5-1 and TRBJ2-1; TRBD2 aligns across 11 bases. CDR1 and CDR2 (germline): SGHRS, YFSETQ. Germline trimming cut 2 bases from V and 3 bases from J; bases unmatched to any gene: 1. The CDR3 extends over 15 amino acids. For the CDR3, the DNA is TGCGCCAGCAGCTTACTAGCGGGAGTCTACAATGAGCAGTTCTTC. Amino acid sequence: CASSLLAGVYNEQFF.

The CDR3, as DNA: TGTGCCAGCAGTCCTGTGAGCGGAGATACGCAGTATTTT. It is translated as CASSPVSGDTQYF. The chain links TRBV12-3 or TRBV12-4 to TRBJ2-3; the D gene is possibly TRBD2 (5 bases). V dropped 5 bases and J dropped 5 bases, with 11 bases sitting between them. This CDR3 comprises 13 residues.

A remark on this clone: With a much larger clone just one base away, this may be a read error. The gene calls are TRBV12-3 or TRBV12-4 and TRBJ1-1, with TRBD1 matching 7 bases. CDR3 length: 13 amino acids. J gave up 4 bases and V 1 base, and 0 bases lay outside the gene matches. This CDR3 is CASSLGQGTEAFF. The CDR3 DNA is TGTGCCAGCAGTTTAGGACAGGGCACTGAAGCTTTCTTT.

The chain recombines TRBV6-5 with TRBJ2-7; TRBD1 is a possible D gene (7 bases). This CDR3 has 15 residues. Trimming cost V 6 bases and J 0 bases, with 15 bases left between them. The germline V gene encodes CDR1 MNHEY and CDR2 SVGAGI. The CDR3 loop reads CASSPRQGLSYEQYF. The CDR3, as DNA: TGTGCCAGCAGCCCCCGACAGGGACTCTCCTACGAGCAGTACTTC.

CDR3 protein: CSVGQNEKLFF. In DNA, the CDR3 is TGCAGCGTTGGGCAGAATGAAAAACTGTTTTTT. The chain combines TRBV29-1 with TRBJ1-4; D unresolved. There are 11 residues in the CDR3. The germline gives CDR1 SQVTM, CDR2 ANQGSEA. The germline V and J ends were trimmed by 4 bases and 5 bases, with 5 bases remaining between them.

The V gene is TRBV27, the J gene TRBJ2-7; maybe TRBD2 (7 bases). This CDR3 spans 13 amino acids. Germline V gene lookup returns CDR1 MNHEY and CDR2 SMNVEV (reference sequence). V lost 6 bases, J lost 3 bases, and 12 bases lay in between. CDR3 region: CASSRGGYYEQYF. The CDR3 region has the DNA TGTGCCAGCAGCAGGGGAGGGTACTACGAGCAGTACTTC.

There are a few counts of this clone. The genes are TRBV2 and TRBJ1-1, with 7 positions matching TRBD1. This CDR3 is 13 amino acids long. Germline CDR1 and CDR2: SNHLY and FYNNEI. J lost 5 bases, V lost 6 bases, and 6 bases had no gene match. The CDR3 loop is CASRTGLWTEAFF. The CDR3 coding sequence is TGTGCCAGCAGGACAGGGTTATGGACTGAAGCTTTCTTT.

This clone was seen at least ten times. The chain carries TRBV4-2 and TRBJ2-1; unclear D gene. CDR1 and CDR2 (germline): LGHNA, YNFKEQ. V was clipped by 1 base and J by 12 bases, with 13 bases between them. The CDR3 has 13 amino acids. The CDR3 DNA is TGTGCCAGCAGCCAAGTTGGTGGAGCGTCGCAGTTCTTC. This encodes CASSQVGGASQFF.

V is TRBV30 and J is TRBJ2-3; 11 bases agree with TRBD2. The germline V gene encodes CDR1 GTSNPN and CDR2 SVGIG (reference sequence). The V segment lost 0 bases and the J segment 4 bases; nucleotides outside the gene matches: 9. This CDR3 has 17 residues. Here the CDR3 reads CAWSVLRTSGLPDTQYF. As DNA, the CDR3 is TGTGCCTGGAGTGTACTCCGGACTAGCGGGTTACCAGATACGCAGTATTTT.